This record looks at one TCR beta chain sequence and its context. Its antigen is not identified. 5'-RACE, quantitative and with molecular barcodes, yielded the TCR beta libraries. TCRdb re-derived calls from the 5' RACE reads in MiXCR, one entry per CDR3 protein. The table includes around 340,000 distinct CDR3 sequences, 20% detected once. The data are from a study of CD8 T cells in ankylosing spondylitis. Study conclusions and caveats: Prior literature has documented some motif variants in synovial fluid and blood from reactive arthritis.

This CDR3 is 13 amino acids long. V shed 6 bases, J shed 5 bases, and the junction held 2 bases outside the gene matches. Germline-derived CDR1 and CDR2 are MNHNS and SASEGT. The sample consisted of blood, either unsorted or a sorted T cell fraction (not recorded which). The source of this sequence is a male donor with ankylosing spondylitis or in good health (not recorded which). J is TRBJ1-5 and V is TRBV6-1, with 9 bases that match TRBD1. CDR3 sequence reads: CASRGQGYQPQHF. DNA for the CDR3: TGTGCCAGCAGGGGACAGGGCTATCAGCCCCAGCATTTT.